The 26 T cell receptor beta chains presented below share a single source sample, sequenced in a study of cytomegalovirus exposure and HLA in healthy donors. Amplification used 60 Vbeta primers and 13 Jbeta primers. Clones were read by immunoSEQ multiplex PCR, and TCRdb kept only the in-frame ones, dropping some. This sample has some 120,000 clones, with around 79% found just once. The sequencing sample was made of PBMCs. All receptors derive from a woman aged 40-49 years in good health and CMV-seronegative.

The rearrangement uses TRBV7-2 and TRBJ1-1, with D uncertain. This CDR3 spans 13 amino acids. Trimming stripped 3 bases from V and 8 bases from J, with 13 bases between. Germline CDR1 is SGHTA and CDR2 is FQGNSA. Here the CDR3 reads CASSLRVSPEAFF. In nucleotides, the CDR3 is TGTGCCAGCAGCTTGCGCGTTTCCCCCGAAGCTTTCTTT.

The chain couples TRBV5-8 to TRBJ2-1; the match to TRBD1 covers 7 bases. Looked up from germline, CDR1 is SGHTS and CDR2 is YDEGEE. The CDR3 is made up of 18 amino acids. Trimming cost V 4 bases and J 3 bases; bases outside gene matches: 16. The CDR3 reads CASSHTKSKGGFYNEQFF. The CDR3 DNA sequence: TGTGCCAGCAGCCATACGAAATCTAAAGGGGGCTTCTACAATGAGCAGTTCTTC.

The chain recombines TRBV11-2 with TRBJ2-5; 7 nucleotides match TRBD1. CDR3 size: 15 residues. V gave up 6 bases and J gave up 1 base; unmatched junction bases: 8. Germline V gene sequence: CDR1 SGHAT, CDR2 FQNNGV. The CDR3 is CASRLYGTAQETQYF. For the CDR3, the DNA is TGTGCCAGCAGGTTATACGGGACAGCCCAAGAGACCCAGTACTTC.

This rearrangement joins TRBV11-2 to TRBJ2-7; D remains ambiguous. V was cut by 4 bases and J by 0 bases, with 7 bases left in between. The germline gives CDR1 SGHAT, CDR2 FQNNGV. CDR3 length: 13 amino acids. The CDR3 coding sequence is TGTGCCAGCAGCTCAGATATCTCCTACGAGCAGTACTTC. This sequence encodes CASSSDISYEQYF.

A few counts support this clone. The chain recombines TRBV11-2 with TRBJ2-7; 8 bases line up with TRBD1. With 4 bases clipped from V and 2 bases from J, the junction kept 4 bases outside the gene matches. From germline, CDR1 is SGHAT and CDR2 FQNNGV. The CDR3 contains 14 residues. Here the CDR3 DNA reads TGTGCCAGCAGCTGGACAGGGACCCCCTACGAGCAGTACTTC. Its protein product is CASSWTGTPYEQYF.

This chain joins TRBV18 and TRBJ1-4; D gene unclear. Trimming pared 3 bases from V and 2 bases from J, leaving 10 bases between. Germline V gives CDR1 KGHSH, CDR2 LQKENI. This CDR3 has 15 amino acids. CDR3 residues: CASSPGRTTNEKLFF. In nucleotides, the CDR3 is TGTGCCAGCTCACCGGGGAGGACCACTAATGAAAAACTGTTTTTT.

Only a few counts were recorded for this clone. The gene calls are TRBV2 and TRBJ1-2; D is possibly TRBD1 (5 bases). Germline V CDR1 and CDR2: SNHLY, FYNNEI. The CDR3 is 13 amino acids. V gave up 4 bases and J gave up 7 bases, with 13 bases separating them. In DNA form, the CDR3 reads TGTGCCAGCAGTGTAACGGGGGTGGGTGGCTACACCTTC. Translated, it gives CASSVTGVGGYTF.

This sequence joins TRBV2 and TRBJ1-3; maybe TRBD1 (5 bases). The CDR3 consists of 17 residues. CDR1 and CDR2 (germline): SNHLY, FYNNEI. V lost 6 bases and J 0 bases, leaving 18 bases between the germline ends. Written as DNA, the CDR3 is TGTGCCAGCAGACTGGACATGCTAACGGACTCTGGAAACACCATATATTTT. It encodes CASRLDMLTDSGNTIYF.

This clone was picked up a small number of times. This chain links TRBV18 with TRBJ2-6; 7 bases fit TRBD1. The CDR3 runs to 17 residues. The V and J ends lost 5 bases and 0 bases, in that order; junction bases with no gene match: 7. In germline, CDR1 is KGHSH, CDR2 LQKENI. CDR3 region: CASSSGQVRSGANVLTF. CDR3 in DNA: TGTGCCAGCTCATCCGGACAGGTTCGCTCTGGGGCCAACGTCCTGACTTTC.

J is TRBJ1-4 and V is TRBV4-2, with 10 bases aligning to TRBD1. This CDR3 has 16 amino acids. The germline V gene encodes CDR1 LGHNA and CDR2 YNFKEQ. The V gene end was trimmed by 2 bases and the J gene end by 8 bases; junction bases not matched to a gene: 8. The CDR3 protein is CASSQSPRTGGEKLFF. CDR3 nucleotide sequence: TGTGCCAGCAGCCAATCCCCCAGGACAGGGGGGGAAAAACTGTTTTTT.

The V and J genes are TRBV5-1 and TRBJ2-7; D is possibly TRBD1 (7 bases). Trimming shortened V by 0 bases and J by 0 bases, and 10 bases separated the two germline ends. Germline V gene sequence: CDR1 SGHRS, CDR2 YFSETQ. The CDR3 totals 15 residues. CDR3 DNA: TGCGCCAGCAGCTTGGGGGGGGACAGCTCCTACGAGCAGTACTTC. Translating it yields CASSLGGDSSYEQYF.

The chain is built from TRBV28 and TRBJ1-5; 7 bases are shared with TRBD1. Unmatched junction bases numbered 10, after V lost 5 bases and J lost 6 bases. In germline, CDR1 is MDHEN, CDR2 SYDVKM. CDR3 length: 15 amino acids. The CDR3 loop reads CASSESRQGVQPQHF. In DNA form, the CDR3 reads TGTGCCAGCAGTGAAAGCCGACAGGGAGTTCAGCCCCAGCATTTT.

This clone appeared a few times. This chain links TRBV18 with TRBJ1-4; 8 nucleotides agree with TRBD1. Germline CDR1 and CDR2: KGHSH and LQKENI. The V gene end was trimmed by 3 bases and the J gene end by 8 bases; junction bases not matched to a gene: 5. The CDR3 consists of 14 residues. Written as DNA, the CDR3 is TGTGCCAGCTCACCCGACAGGGGAACGGAAAAACTGTTTTTT. Its translation is CASSPDRGTEKLFF.

This clone showed up just once. The rearrangement uses TRBV27 and TRBJ2-7; 7 bases align to TRBD1. CDR3 length: 14 residues. From germline, CDR1 is MNHEY and CDR2 SMNVEV (reference sequence). V lost 3 bases to trimming and J lost 3 bases; unmatched junction nucleotides: 5. The CDR3 reads CASSFVPGGYEQYF. The CDR3 nucleotides are TGTGCCAGCAGTTTCGTCCCAGGGGGCTACGAGCAGTACTTC.

This clone showed up just a few times. This chain links TRBV4-2 with TRBJ2-3; perhaps TRBD2 as D (5 bases). The CDR3 has 17 amino acids. The V end was cut by 4 bases, the J end by 2 bases, with 19 bases between. Germline CDR1 LGHNA, CDR2 YNFKEQ. The CDR3 is CASSRELPGSYTDTQYF. In nucleotides, the CDR3 is TGTGCCAGCAGCCGTGAATTACCGGGGAGCTACACAGATACGCAGTATTTT.

This clone was counted only a few times. This chain joins TRBV27 and TRBJ1-2; weak D call: TRBD1 (6 bases). This CDR3 has 13 residues. Germline V CDR1 and CDR2: MNHEY, SMNVEV (reference sequence). V lost 8 bases and J lost 4, with 14 bases in between. In nucleotides, the CDR3 is TGTGCCAGCTGCCCCCAGGGGTGCTATGGCTACACCTTC. Translated, it gives CASCPQGCYGYTF.

This chain links TRBV6-1 with TRBJ2-7, with D perhaps TRBD1 (6 bases). Trimming took off 6 bases at V and 1 base at J, with 7 bases between the two ends. The germline V gene encodes CDR1 MNHNS and CDR2 SASEGT. The CDR3 contains 12 residues. CDR3 amino acids: CASRQGSYEQYF. In nucleotides, the CDR3 is TGTGCCAGCAGACAGGGATCCTACGAGCAGTACTTC.

The chain combines TRBV19 with TRBJ2-5; 9 bases are shared with TRBD1. The CDR3 covers 14 residues. CDR1 and CDR2 (germline): LNHDA, SQIVND (reference sequence). The trim removed 7 bases at V and 4 bases at J, leaving 7 bases unmatched. DNA for the CDR3: TGTGCCAGTAACGGGGGACAGGGAGGAGAGACCCAGTACTTC. It codes for CASNGGQGGETQYF.

The chain employs TRBV11-1 and TRBJ2-5; TRBD2 aligns across 11 bases. The CDR3 extends over 18 amino acids. The ends lost 1 base at V and 2 bases at J; junction bases unmatched: 9. Looked up from germline, CDR1 is SGHAT and CDR2 is FQDESV (reference sequence). The CDR3 reads CASSLGASGRFGQETQYF. DNA of the CDR3: TGTGCCAGCAGCTTAGGAGCTAGCGGGAGGTTCGGGCAAGAGACCCAGTACTTC. The full variable domain, completed using reference TRBV11-1 and TRBJ2-5, is EAEVAQSPRYKITEKSQAVAFWCDPISGHATLYWYRQILGQGPELLVQFQDESVVDDSQLPKDRFSAERLKGVDSTLKIQPAELGDSAMYLCASSLGASGRFGQETQYFGPGTRLLVL.

The chain employs TRBV2 and TRBJ1-4; D is possibly TRBD1 (5 bases). V lost 6 bases to trimming and J lost 2 bases, with 10 bases between them. CDR3 length: 14 residues. Per germline, CDR1 SNHLY and CDR2 FYNNEI. As DNA, the CDR3 is TGTGCCAGCAGGACCAGGGTGACTAATGAAAAACTGTTTTTT. Residues: CASRTRVTNEKLFF.

This clone was seen only a few times. The chain recombines TRBV5-1 with TRBJ2-2; 8 nucleotides agree with TRBD1. CDR3 size: 14 residues. Germline V lookup: CDR1 SGHRS, CDR2 YFSETQ. J was trimmed by 6 bases and V by 4 bases; bases with no gene match: 5. The CDR3 bases are TGCGCCAGCAGCGAAGGACAGGGACCCGGGGAGCTGTTTTTT. Translating it yields CASSEGQGPGELFF.

V and J are TRBV19 and TRBJ1-1; the D gene is possibly TRBD1 (6 bases). The CDR3 sequence is 16 residues long. Trimming took 4 bases from V and 1 from J, leaving 16 bases between them. Germline V lookup: CDR1 LNHDA, CDR2 SQIVND (reference sequence). Here the CDR3 DNA reads TGTGCCAGTAGTAGGGGGCTTATTCGCGGGAACACTGAAGCTTTCTTT. It specifies CASSRGLIRGNTEAFF. Full variable domain (remainder filled in from reference TRBV19 and TRBJ1-1): DGGITQSPKYLFRKEGQNVTLSCEQNLNHDAMYWYRQDPGQGLRLIYYSQIVNDFQKGDIAEGYSVSREKKESFPLTVTSAQKNPTAFYLCASSRGLIRGNTEAFFGQGTRLTVV.

The V call is TRBV19, the J call TRBJ2-7; 7 positions agree with TRBD2. Looked up from germline, CDR1 is LNHDA and CDR2 is SQIVND (reference sequence). The ends lost 3 bases at V and 3 bases at J; junction bases unmatched: 5. The CDR3 length is 14 residues. For the CDR3, the DNA is TGTGCCAGTAGTATGGGAGGGGTCGGCTACGAGCAGTACTTC. This gives the protein CASSMGGVGYEQYF.

In regard to this clone: The junction differs from germline at one of its ends, possibly a read error. The V and J genes are TRBV6-4 and TRBJ2-4; maybe TRBD1 (5 bases). The CDR3 loop spans 17 amino acids. Germline-derived CDR1 and CDR2 are MRHNA and SNTAGT. The CDR3 DNA reads as TGTGCCAGCAGGGCCCCCGCCGACAGTCCCCCGGAAAACAGTCAGTACTTC. Translation gives CASRAPADSPPENSQYF.

V and J are TRBV28 and TRBJ2-1; 8 bases are a match to TRBD2. The CDR3 has 13 amino acids. V shed 4 bases and J 9 bases; nucleotides not matched to a gene: 5. Germline lookup yields CDR1 MDHEN and CDR2 SYDVKM. CDR3 sequence: CASSSYGTSEQFF. Here the CDR3 DNA reads TGTGCCAGCAGTTCGTACGGGACTAGTGAGCAGTTCTTC.

This rearrangement joins TRBV4-3 to TRBJ1-1, with D perhaps TRBD1 (6 bases). Trimming left V 3 bases short and J 0 bases short, with 11 bases between. The germline gives CDR1 LGHNA, CDR2 YSLEER. The CDR3 extends over 15 amino acids. The CDR3 is CASSQHRDLNTEAFF. The CDR3 DNA reads as TGCGCCAGCAGCCAGCACAGGGATCTGAACACTGAAGCTTTCTTT.